A selection of T cell receptor beta chains follows, all from one sample in a study of blood T cell repertoires in COVID-19. Produced via immunoSEQ multiplex PCR; TCRdb's table is partial and in-frame only. The sample yields around 250,000 clones, roughly 89% seen once. Sequencing input: peripheral blood. Receptors originate from a woman aged 60-70 years with COVID-19, enrolled during active disease. CDR3s include the opening cysteine and the closing phenylalanine or tryptophan. The D gene is left open where the match is weak. Clone size, where shown, is once, few, many, or a class for clones that have expanded.

d_call,v_call,clone_size,j_call,cdr3_nt,cdr3_aa
TRBD1,TRBV29-1,-,TRBJ1-2,TGCAGCGTACGCAGGGGGCCCGATTCTGGCTACACCTTC,CSVRRGPDSGYTF
-,TRBV7-8,-,TRBJ1-6,TGTGCCAGCAGCTCCGATCCGAGCAATTCACCCCTCCACTTT,CASSSDPSNSPLHF
-,TRBV18,-,TRBJ1-2,TGTGCCAGCTCACCACCGGGGGGGAACTATGGCTACACCTTC,CASSPPGGNYGYTF
-,TRBV3-1/TRBV3-2,-,TRBJ2-2,TGTGCCAGCAGCCCCTTGAACACCGGGGAGCTGTTTTTT,CASSPLNTGELFF
TRBD1,TRBV19,-,TRBJ1-1,TGTGCCAGTTCATTAAGGGGGCAGGACACTGAAGCTTTCTTT,CASSLRGQDTEAFF
TRBD1,TRBV5-8,-,TRBJ1-1,TGTGCCAGCAGCGACACCGACAGGGGGGGCACTGAAGCTTTCTTT,CASSDTDRGGTEAFF
-,TRBV7-2,-,TRBJ2-3,TGTGCCAGCAGCAACCAGGGTAGTAGAGATACGCAGTATTTT,CASSNQGSRDTQYF
TRBD1,TRBV5-1,-,TRBJ1-2,TGCGCCAGCAGCTCTAAGGACAGGCAACCCTATGGCTACACCTTC,CASSSKDRQPYGYTF
TRBD1,TRBV27,once,TRBJ1-6,TGTGCCAGCAGCCCGCGGGACAGGGTGGATTCACCCCTCCACTTT,CASSPRDRVDSPLHF
TRBD2,TRBV5-1,-,TRBJ2-3,TGCGCCAGCAGCTTGGAGATAGCGGGGGGCACAGATACGCAGTATTTT,CASSLEIAGGTDTQYF
TRBD2,TRBV2,few,TRBJ2-7,TGTGCCAGCAGTTTTCAGCGGGGCCTTTCCTACGAGCAGTACTTC,CASSFQRGLSYEQYF
-,TRBV15,-,TRBJ1-2,TGTGCCACCAGCAGAGATCTCGGCTATGGCTACACCTTC,CATSRDLGYGYTF
-,TRBV18,-,TRBJ2-5,TGTGCCAGCTCACCAACAGGCCAAGAGACCCAGTACTTC,CASSPTGQETQYF
-,TRBV12-3/TRBV12-4,-,TRBJ1-2,TGTGCCAGCAGTCTCAGGACTAACTATGGCTACACCTTC,CASSLRTNYGYTF
TRBD1,TRBV29-1,-,TRBJ2-1,TGCAGCGGGCGACAGGGGGCTAGCGATGAGCAGTTCTTC,CSGRQGASDEQFF
-,TRBV12-5,-,TRBJ2-2,TGTGCTAGTGGTCCTGCCCAGGGGGGCAACACCGGGGAGCTGTTTTTT,CASGPAQGGNTGELFF
-,TRBV3-1/TRBV3-2,-,TRBJ2-4,TGTGCCAGCAGCGGGGGAGGGGGTTTCAACATTCAGTACTTC,CASSGGGGFNIQYF
-,TRBV27,-,TRBJ2-3,TGTGCCAGCAGGCAGGGATTCAGCACAGATACGCAGTATTTT,CASRQGFSTDTQYF
-,TRBV4-2,-,TRBJ1-5,TGTGCCAGCAGCGAGGGAGGGGGACGCAATCAGCCCCAGCATTTT,CASSEGGGRNQPQHF
-,TRBV7-2,once,TRBJ2-1,TGTGCCAGCAGCTTAGCCTCTAGCGCGTACAATGAGCAGTTCTTC,CASSLASSAYNEQFF
TRBD1,TRBV18,-,TRBJ1-2,TGTGCCAGCTCACAGGACAGGGCTGGCTACACCTTC,CASSQDRAGYTF
-,TRBV27,-,TRBJ1-1,TGTGCCAGCAGTTTAGGCAGAGGTACGAACACTGAAGCTTTCTTT,CASSLGRGTNTEAFF
-,TRBV7-2,-,TRBJ1-5,TGTGCCAGCAGCTCTTTGGAGGGCCCCCATCAGCCCCAGCATTTT,CASSSLEGPHQPQHF
-,TRBV27,once,TRBJ1-2,TGTGCCAGCAGTACAGCGGGAAACTATGGCTACACCTTC,CASSTAGNYGYTF
TRBD1,TRBV7-9,once,TRBJ1-1,TGTGCCAGCAGCCAACAGGGGCGTGGAACTGAAGCTTTCTTT,CASSQQGRGTEAFF
TRBD1,TRBV14,-,TRBJ1-1,TGTGCCAGCAGCGTCTACAGGGGGCGCGGACGCGGAGGAGTCACTGAAGCTTTCTTT,CASSVYRGRGRGGVTEAFF